This T cell receptor beta chain was sequenced for a study of T cell responses to AZD1222 COVID-19 vaccine. General study findings and limits: The CD4 TCRs associated with vaccination extended across spike and predominated at 160-218 and 743-854.

Sequencing was performed with immunoSEQ multiplex PCR; in TCRdb, only in-frame clones are kept and a portion is missing. In the table there are around 100,000 clones, over 90% of which are singletons. Germline V gives CDR1 SGHNT, CDR2 YYREEE (reference sequence). The ends were cut back, 0 bases at V and 2 bases at J, with 5 bases in the middle. The CDR3 totals 13 residues. About this clone: As yet, its antigen is unknown.

The source of this sequence is an adult in good health. The material sequenced was peripheral blood, taken on day 0 of AZD1222 vaccination. The chain uses TRBV5-4 and TRBJ1-2; D ambiguous. The CDR3 spells CASSLGQNYGYTF. In DNA form, the CDR3 reads TGTGCCAGCAGCTTGGGCCAGAACTATGGCTACACCTTC.